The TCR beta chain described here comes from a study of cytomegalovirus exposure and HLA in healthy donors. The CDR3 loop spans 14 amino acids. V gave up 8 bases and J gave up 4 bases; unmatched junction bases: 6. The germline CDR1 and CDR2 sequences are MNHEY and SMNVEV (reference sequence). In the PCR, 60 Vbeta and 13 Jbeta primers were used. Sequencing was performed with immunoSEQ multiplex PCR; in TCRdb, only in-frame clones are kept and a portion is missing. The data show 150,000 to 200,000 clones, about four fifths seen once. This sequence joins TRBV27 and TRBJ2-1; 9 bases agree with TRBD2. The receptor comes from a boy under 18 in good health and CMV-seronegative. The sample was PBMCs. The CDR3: CASHVSGGYNEQFF. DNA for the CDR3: TGTGCCAGCCATGTTAGCGGGGGTTACAATGAGCAGTTCTTC.